This note documents a single T cell receptor beta chain sequence. Antigen: not known. The source of the sample is a study of T cell responses to AZD1222 COVID-19 vaccine. Study-wide findings and caveats: Elevations in Spike-specific TCR breadth and depth followed administration of two AZD1222 doses. Donors, mostly white British, included more females; clonal diversity was possibly underestimated.

The method was immunoSEQ multiplex PCR; TCRdb's version includes in-frame clones alone and lacks a portion of them. Of about 89,000 clones in the sample, about 89% were seen once. The origin of this receptor is an adult who received the AZD1222 COVID-19 vaccine. The sample in question was peripheral blood, obtained 28 days after the second AZD1222 dose.

The CDR3 sequence is CASSRGTGDNEQFF. The DNA of the CDR3 is TGTGCCAGCAGTCGGGGGACGGGAGACAATGAGCAGTTCTTC. V usage is TRBV27 and J usage is TRBJ2-1; TRBD2 is a possible D gene (6 bases). CDR1 MNHEY and CDR2 SMNVEV come from the germline V gene (reference sequence). With 5 bases removed from V and 5 bases from J, the gap between germline ends came to 13 bases. There are 14 residues in the CDR3.